These 12 T cell receptor beta chains share one sample of origin, sequenced in a study of CD8 T cells in ankylosing spondylitis. General study results and limits: Characteristic, it appeared, of ankylosing spondylitis blood was a TCR beta motif of seven or eight highly homologous variants.

Which antigens these TCRs recognize remains unknown. TCRdb analysed the 5' RACE reads with MiXCR anew, one entry per CDR3 protein. In the table there are 450,000 to 550,000 distinct CDR3 sequences, under 5.5% of which are singletons. The sequenced sample was blood, either unsorted or a sorted T cell fraction (not recorded which). The receptors derive from a male donor with ankylosing spondylitis.

This clonotype was seen ten or more times. The rearrangement links TRBV6-5 to TRBJ1-2; D gene ambiguous. This CDR3 contains 14 residues. CDR1 and CDR2 from the germline V gene are MNHEY and SVGAGI. Between the trimmed V and J ends, which lost 0 bases and 8 bases, there was a span of 13 bases. As DNA, the CDR3 is TGTGCCAGCAGTTACTCGAGCAGACTTAACGGCTACACCTTC. Translated: CASSYSSRLNGYTF.

This clonotype was seen a few times. This sequence joins TRBV7-2 and TRBJ2-2, with no clear D. The CDR3 runs to 14 residues. Germline V gives CDR1 SGHTA, CDR2 FQGNSA. V lost 3 bases, J lost 1 base, and 6 bases lay in between. Here the CDR3 DNA reads TGTGCCAGCAGCTTTCAATTGAACACCGGGGAGCTGTTTTTT. Translating it yields CASSFQLNTGELFF. The full variable domain, rest sourced from reference TRBV7-2 and TRBJ2-2, is GAGVSQSPSNKVTEKGKDVELRCDPISGHTALYWYRQSLGQGLEFLIYFQGNSAPDKSGLPSDRFSAERTGGSVSTLTIQRTQQEDSAVYLCASSFQLNTGELFFGEGSRLTVL.

This clonotype was seen repeatedly, ten times or more. The chain couples TRBV6-1 to TRBJ1-1; a possible D gene is TRBD1 (6 bases). Trimming cost V 4 bases and J 0 bases, with 12 bases left between them. The CDR3 covers 15 residues. Germline-derived CDR1 and CDR2 are MNHNS and SASEGT. The CDR3 nucleotides are TGTGCCAGCAGTGGGCCTGGACAGATGAACACTGAAGCTTTCTTT. It is translated as CASSGPGQMNTEAFF.

The table lists this clonotype with many counts. The chain is built from TRBV4-1 and TRBJ2-7; 7 nucleotides match TRBD1. CDR3 size: 16 residues. Per the germline V gene, CDR1 is MGHRA and CDR2 is YSYEKL. The V segment lost 1 base and the J segment 3 bases; nucleotides outside the gene matches: 9. For the CDR3, the DNA is TGCGCCAGCAGCCAAGGACCCTTGGGACAGCACTACGAGCAGTACTTC. Amino acid sequence: CASSQGPLGQHYEQYF.

In its sample, this clonotype was seen a few times. The chain is built from TRBV11-2 and TRBJ1-1; D not resolved. Trimming cost V 2 bases and J 6 bases, with 13 bases left between them. CDR1 and CDR2 (germline): SGHAT, FQNNGV. The CDR3 loop spans 14 amino acids. CDR3 coding DNA: TGTGCCAGCAGCTTAACCCTCCAGAGGTCTGAAGCTTTCTTT. The encoded protein is CASSLTLQRSEAFF. The full variable domain, its missing parts supplied by reference TRBV11-2 and TRBJ1-1, is EAGVAQSPRYKIIEKRQSVAFWCNPISGHATLYWYQQILGQGPKLLIQFQNNGVVDDSQLPKDRFSAERLKGVDSTLKIQPAKLEDSAVYLCASSLTLQRSEAFFGQGTRLTVV.

This clonotype showed up many times. V and J are TRBV11-2 and TRBJ2-7; 9 nucleotides line up with TRBD1. Germline values: CDR1 SGHAT, CDR2 FQNNGV. V trimming: 1 base; J trimming: 6 bases; junction bases outside the gene matches: 4. This CDR3 region has 14 residues. The CDR3 reads CASSLGTGGFEQYF. CDR3 sequence (DNA): TGTGCCAGCAGCTTAGGAACAGGGGGCTTCGAGCAGTACTTC.

This clonotype came up many times. The gene calls are TRBV12-3 or TRBV12-4 and TRBJ1-1; D uncertain. Trimming cost V 8 bases and J 4 bases, with 5 bases left between them. The CDR3 totals 10 residues. This chain's CDR3 is CASVGTEAFF. The CDR3 bases are TGTGCCAGCGTCGGCACTGAAGCTTTCTTT.

This clonotype appeared many times. V and J are TRBV20-1 and TRBJ2-3; 9 bases line up with TRBD2. V lost 0 bases, J lost 12 bases, and 7 bases stayed unmatched. The length of the CDR3 is 13 residues. CDR1 is DFQATT and CDR2 is SNEGSKA in the germline V gene (reference sequence). CDR3 amino acids: CSARDGVAGEQYF. DNA for the CDR3: TGCAGTGCTAGAGATGGGGTAGCGGGGGAACAGTATTTT.

This clonotype has a count of ten or more. The chain uses TRBV24-1 and TRBJ2-3; 16 nucleotides line up with TRBD2. The germline CDR1 and CDR2 sequences are KGHDR and SFDVKD. V gave up 11 bases and J gave up 3 bases; unmatched junction bases: 13. The CDR3 is 18 residues long. The CDR3 DNA follows: TGTGCCATCGCCCCCGGGACTAGCGGGAGGGCCTGGACAGATACGCAGTATTTT. Translation gives CAIAPGTSGRAWTDTQYF.

This clonotype was counted a few times. This chain uses TRBV7-2 with TRBJ2-3, with 12 bases aligning to TRBD2. The trim removed 2 bases at V and 0 bases at J, leaving 3 bases unmatched. The CDR3 is 17 amino acids. Germline V lookup: CDR1 SGHTA, CDR2 FQGNSA. Here the CDR3 DNA reads TGTGCCAGCAGCTTAAGCCTAGCGGGGGGGAGCACAGATACGCAGTATTTT. It specifies CASSLSLAGGSTDTQYF.

This clonotype was counted many times. The chain employs TRBV11-1 and TRBJ1-1; maybe TRBD1 (5 bases). The CDR3 totals 13 residues. The V and J ends lost 2 bases and 4 bases respectively, with 8 bases between them. Germline lookup yields CDR1 SGHAT and CDR2 FQDESV (reference sequence). The CDR3 loop reads CASSLFQGTEAFF. The CDR3 DNA reads as TGTGCCAGCAGCTTATTTCAGGGCACTGAAGCTTTCTTT.

This clonotype has just a few counts. The chain couples TRBV3-1 to TRBJ2-7, with 7 positions matching TRBD1. Per germline, CDR1 LGHDT and CDR2 YNNKEL (reference sequence). The CDR3 spans 14 residues. V lost 2 bases, J lost 3 bases, and 4 bases stayed unmatched. CDR3: CASSQPGTDYEQYF. The CDR3 DNA follows: TGTGCCAGCAGCCAACCAGGGACAGACTACGAGCAGTACTTC.